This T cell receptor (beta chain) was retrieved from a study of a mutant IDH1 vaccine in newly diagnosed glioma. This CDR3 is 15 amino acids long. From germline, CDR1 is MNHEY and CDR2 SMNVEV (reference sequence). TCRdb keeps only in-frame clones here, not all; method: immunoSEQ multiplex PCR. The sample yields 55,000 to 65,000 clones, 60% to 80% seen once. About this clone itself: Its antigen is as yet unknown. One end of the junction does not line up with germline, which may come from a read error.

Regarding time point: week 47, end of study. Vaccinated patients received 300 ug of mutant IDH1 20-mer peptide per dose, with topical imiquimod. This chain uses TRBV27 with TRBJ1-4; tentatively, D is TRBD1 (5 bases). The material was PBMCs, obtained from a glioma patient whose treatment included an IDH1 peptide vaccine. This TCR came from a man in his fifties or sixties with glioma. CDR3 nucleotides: TGTGCCAGCAGTTGGGGCGGTGCAACTAATGAAAAACTGGTTTTT. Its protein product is CASSWGGATNEKLVF.